A single sample gave rise to the 11 T cell receptor beta chains below, sequenced in a study of T cells in Graves' hyperthyroidism and ophthalmopathy. What was amplified from RNA transcripts were TCR beta CDR3 regions. The HTBI primer set drove a first-round RT-PCR of the TCR CDR3. MiXCR, applied by TCRdb to the multiplex PCR reads, yields one record per CDR3 protein. Of under 650,000 distinct CDR3 sequences listed, about a sixth are singletons. Material: blood. Receptors were obtained from a woman aged 25 to 39 with Graves' hyperthyroidism.

The chain employs TRBV6-5 and TRBJ1-6, with 8 bases identical to TRBD1. This CDR3 is built from 15 residues. The trim removed 2 bases at V and 7 bases at J, leaving 4 bases unmatched. The V gene's germline CDR1 is MNHEY and CDR2 SVGAGI. CDR3 coding DNA: TGTGCCAGCAGTTACCGGGGGACAGGAAATTCACCCCTCCACTTT. Amino acid sequence: CASSYRGTGNSPLHF.

This clonotype was seen more than once but under ten times. J is TRBJ1-1 and V is TRBV9; D unclear. CDR1 SGDLS and CDR2 YYNGEE come from the germline V gene. The CDR3 has 17 amino acids. Trimming took 5 bases from V and 2 from J, leaving 22 bases between them. The CDR3 spells CASRGKTYPGQNTEAFF. CDR3 nucleotide sequence: TGTGCCAGCAGGGGGAAGACTTATCCGGGCCAAAACACTGAAGCTTTCTTT.

This clonotype showed up just a few times. This chain links TRBV4-2 with TRBJ1-4; 9 nucleotides align to TRBD1. Germline V gene sequence: CDR1 LGHNA, CDR2 YNFKEQ. The CDR3 spans 17 residues. J was trimmed by 6 bases and V by 1 base; bases with no gene match: 9. CDR3 in DNA: TGTGCCAGCAGCCAAGTTTCGGGGGGACAGGGTTATGAAAAACTGTTTTTT. Translated: CASSQVSGGQGYEKLFF.

As concerns this clonotype: One junction end disagrees with the germline gene, perhaps due to a read error. The chain couples TRBV11-2 to TRBJ2-3, with 11 bases lining up with TRBD2. CDR3 size: 16 residues. Germline V gives CDR1 SGHAT, CDR2 FQNNGV. The CDR3 loop reads CASSQEVGLAADMQYF. In DNA, the CDR3 is TGTGCCAGCAGCCAAGAGGTGGGACTAGCGGCAGATATGCAGTATTTT.

In this sample, this clonotype turned up many times. In nucleotides, the CDR3 is TGCAGCGTCGACCGGGACAGTGGAAACACCGGGGAGCTGTTTTTT. It is translated as CSVDRDSGNTGELFF. This rearrangement joins TRBV29-1 to TRBJ2-2; 7 bases match TRBD1. The CDR3 runs to 15 residues. V was pared by 6 bases and J by 2 bases, with 9 bases of the junction left unmatched. Germline CDR1 SQVTM, CDR2 ANQGSEA.

This clonotype came up many times. The chain uses TRBV6-1 and TRBJ2-7, with D unresolved. V was cut by 4 bases and J by 6 bases, with 10 bases left in between. The germline V gene encodes CDR1 MNHNS and CDR2 SASEGT. The CDR3 sequence is 12 residues long. CDR3: CASSVTKSEQYF. The CDR3, as DNA: TGTGCCAGCAGTGTAACTAAGAGCGAGCAGTACTTC.

This clonotype has a count of ten or more. The J gene is TRBJ1-3, the V gene TRBV30; D may be TRBD1 (5 bases). The CDR3 is 14 residues long. The germline V and J ends were trimmed by 8 bases and 0 bases, with 14 bases remaining between them. Germline V gene sequence: CDR1 GTSNPN, CDR2 SVGIG (reference sequence). CDR3 amino acids: CAGIIDSSGNTIYF. CDR3 nucleotide sequence: TGTGCCGGGATCATCGACAGCTCTGGAAACACCATATATTTT.

The table lists this clonotype with a few counts. The V and J genes are TRBV19 and TRBJ1-6; D possibly corresponds to TRBD1 (5 bases). Germline loops: CDR1 LNHDA, CDR2 SQIVND (reference sequence). V gave up 6 bases and J gave up 9 bases, with 15 bases separating them. This CDR3 has 14 amino acids. Here the CDR3 DNA reads TGTGCCAGTAGAGAAACGTACAGGATTTCACCCCTCCACTTT. Encoded protein: CASRETYRISPLHF.

CDR3 in DNA: TGTGCCAGCAGCTTGGAACTAAGGGGGGCCAAAAACATTCAGTACTTC. This sequence encodes CASSLELRGAKNIQYF. The rearrangement uses TRBV5-8 and TRBJ2-4, with D possibly being TRBD1 (6 bases). Deletions cut 0 bases from V and 1 base from J, with 11 bases between. CDR3 length equals 16 residues. Germline-derived CDR1 and CDR2 are SGHTS and YDEGEE.

This clonotype occurred a few times. The V call is TRBV6-5, the J call TRBJ2-7; TRBD2 aligns across 7 bases. Germline CDR1 and CDR2: MNHEY and SVGAGI. The CDR3 covers 15 residues. Trimming cost V 1 base and J 2 bases; bases outside gene matches: 5. The CDR3 DNA reads TGTGCCAGCAGTTACTTCCCTAGCGGTACCTACGAGCAGTACTTC. Translated, it gives CASSYFPSGTYEQYF.

This clonotype was counted at least ten times. V and J are TRBV4-2 and TRBJ2-5; 11 bases are shared with TRBD2. Per germline, CDR1 LGHNA and CDR2 YNFKEQ. This CDR3 has 15 residues. Losses at the gene ends were 0 bases for V and 8 bases for J; bases not matched to a gene: 5. The CDR3 sequence is CASSQDLAGGRTQYF. For the CDR3, the DNA is TGTGCCAGCAGCCAAGATCTAGCGGGAGGAAGAACCCAGTACTTC.